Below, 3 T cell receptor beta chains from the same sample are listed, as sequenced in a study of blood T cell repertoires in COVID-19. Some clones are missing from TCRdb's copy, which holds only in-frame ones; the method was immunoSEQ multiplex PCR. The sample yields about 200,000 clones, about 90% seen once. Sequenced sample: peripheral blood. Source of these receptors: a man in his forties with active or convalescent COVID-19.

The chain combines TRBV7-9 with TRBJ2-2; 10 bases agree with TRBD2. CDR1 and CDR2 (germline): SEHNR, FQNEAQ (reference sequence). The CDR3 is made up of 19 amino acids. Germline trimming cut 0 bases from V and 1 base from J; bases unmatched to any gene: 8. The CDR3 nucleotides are TGTGCCAGCAGCTTAGCAATGGTAGCGGGAGGCGAGAACACCGGGGAGCTGTTTTTT. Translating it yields CASSLAMVAGGENTGELFF.

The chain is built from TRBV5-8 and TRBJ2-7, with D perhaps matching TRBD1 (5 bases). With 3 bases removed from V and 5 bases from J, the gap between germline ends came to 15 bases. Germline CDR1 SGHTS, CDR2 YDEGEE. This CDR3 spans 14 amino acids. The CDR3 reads CASSSPDSYDEQYF. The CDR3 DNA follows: TGTGCCAGCAGCTCTCCTGACAGTTATGACGAGCAGTACTTC.

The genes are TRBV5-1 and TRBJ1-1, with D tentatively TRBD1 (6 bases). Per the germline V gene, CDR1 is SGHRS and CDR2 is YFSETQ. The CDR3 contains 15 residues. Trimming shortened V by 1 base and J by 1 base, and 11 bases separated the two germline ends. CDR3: CASSLTRTENTEAFF. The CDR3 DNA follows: TGCGCCAGCAGCTTGACGCGGACAGAGAACACTGAAGCTTTCTTT.